The present T cell receptor (beta chain) was sequenced within a study of T cells after yellow fever vaccination. Deletions cut 5 bases from V and 2 bases from J, with 10 bases between. From germline, CDR1 is SEHNR and CDR2 FQNEAQ (reference sequence). The CDR3 totals 14 residues. TCRdb reprocessed the 5' RACE reads with MiXCR, giving one entry per CDR3 protein. The data show approximately 300,000 distinct CDR3 sequences, around 6.8% seen once. This clonotype turned up a few times. Sequences were derived from PBMCs, sampled roughly seven weeks after the first yellow fever vaccination. This sequence joins TRBV7-9 and TRBJ2-4; D gene ambiguous. The sequence was obtained from a man aged 18 to 30 who received the YFV17D yellow fever vaccine. The CDR3 spells CASSALSTKNIQYF. The CDR3 DNA reads as TGTGCCAGCAGCGCACTTAGCACCAAAAACATTCAGTACTTC.